This TCR beta chain is drawn from a study of blood T cell repertoires in COVID-19. Study summary: COVID-19 samples, acute and convalescent, were from the United States, Italy and Spain. From T cells, B-cell-depleted T cells, or PBMCs came the material, which was cDNA or gDNA.

The method was immunoSEQ multiplex PCR; TCRdb's version includes in-frame clones alone and lacks a portion of them. Of over 250,000 clones listed, around 86% are singletons. The sequencing input was peripheral blood. The receptor's source is a man aged 50 or older with acute or convalescent COVID-19.

The CDR3 DNA follows: TGTGCCAGCAACCAACAGGGAGCCGAGTTAGGCTACACCTTC. It encodes CASNQQGAELGYTF. The chain uses TRBV6-6 and TRBJ1-2; TRBD1 might be the D (6 bases). V lost 7 bases to trimming and J lost 8 bases, with 20 bases between them. Germline V CDR1 and CDR2: MNHNY, SVGAGI (reference sequence). The CDR3 contains 14 residues.